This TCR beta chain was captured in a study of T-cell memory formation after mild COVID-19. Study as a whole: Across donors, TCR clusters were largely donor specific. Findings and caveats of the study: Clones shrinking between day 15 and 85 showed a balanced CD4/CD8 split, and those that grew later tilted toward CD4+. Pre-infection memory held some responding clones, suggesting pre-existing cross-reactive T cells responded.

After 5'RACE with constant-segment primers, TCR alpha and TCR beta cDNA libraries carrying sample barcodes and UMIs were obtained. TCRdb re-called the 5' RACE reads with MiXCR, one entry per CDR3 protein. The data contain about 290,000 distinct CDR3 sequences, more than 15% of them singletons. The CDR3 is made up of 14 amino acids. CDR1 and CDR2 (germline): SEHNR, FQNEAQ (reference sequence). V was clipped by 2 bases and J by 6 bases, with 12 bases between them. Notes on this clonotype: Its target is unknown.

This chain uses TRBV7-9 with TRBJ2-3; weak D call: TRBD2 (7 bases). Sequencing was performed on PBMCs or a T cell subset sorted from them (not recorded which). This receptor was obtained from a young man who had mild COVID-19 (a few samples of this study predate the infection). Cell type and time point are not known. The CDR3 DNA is TGTGCCAGCAGCTTACGGGGGGCGTTCGATACGCAGTATTTT. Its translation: CASSLRGAFDTQYF.